The 5 T cell receptor beta chains presented below share a single source sample, sequenced in a study of cytomegalovirus exposure and HLA in healthy donors (TCRdb year 2017). The library was generated by the immunoSEQ multiplex PCR assay. TCRdb retrieved this table from immuneACCESS and kept in-frame rearrangements only. Not all clones are present; in checked studies, unresolved V genes account for under half, and no reason is known for the remainder. The sample table lists over 150,000 clones, roughly 86% of them with a count of one. 10% of the sample rests with the top ten. Input material: PBMCs. The receptors here all came from a woman aged 18 to 35 in good health and CMV-seropositive.

The V gene is TRBV6-5, the J gene TRBJ2-5, with a tentative D call TRBD1 (6 bases). Germline V gives CDR1 MNHEY, CDR2 SVGAGI. The CDR3 is 13 amino acids. Deletions cut 5 bases from V and 5 bases from J, with 12 bases between. The CDR3 reads CASSAVQGETQYF. CDR3 coding DNA: TGTGCCAGCAGTGCAGTCCAGGGGGAGACCCAGTACTTC.

This chain links TRBV20-1 with TRBJ2-7; D gene unclear. V lost 5 bases and J 6 bases, leaving 11 bases between the germline ends. The CDR3 covers 11 residues. Germline CDR1 and CDR2: DFQATT and SNEGSKA (reference sequence). The CDR3 DNA is TGCAGTGCTCCACTCGGCGGCGAGCAGTACTTC. Its translation is CSAPLGGEQYF.

The chain combines TRBV13 with TRBJ2-2; perhaps TRBD1 as D (6 bases). Germline assignment: CDR1 PRHDT and CDR2 FYEKMQ (reference sequence). This CDR3 spans 13 amino acids. Trimming removed 5 bases from V and 8 bases from J, with 12 bases in between. Written as DNA, the CDR3 is TGTGCCAGCAGCACGAGGACAGAGGGGGAGCTGTTTTTT. As protein: CASSTRTEGELFF.

As DNA, the CDR3 is TGTGCCAGCAGCCCCCTGATAGCGGGAGGGCCTGGGGCCAACGTCCTGACTTTC. The encoded protein is CASSPLIAGGPGANVLTF. The chain uses TRBV4-2 and TRBJ2-6; 11 bases are a match to TRBD2. The CDR3 runs 18 residues. Germline lookup yields CDR1 LGHNA and CDR2 YNFKEQ. After removal of 4 bases from V and 2 bases from J, the junction contained 7 bases not matched to a gene.

CDR3 in DNA: TGTGCCAGCAGCTCCATCCGAGGGGGCCGGGAGACCCAGTACTTC. Its translation is CASSSIRGGRETQYF. The chain is built from TRBV7-9 and TRBJ2-5; 7 bases match TRBD1. This CDR3 comprises 15 residues. V dropped 4 bases and J dropped 5; count of bases not matched to a gene: 10. Germline CDR1 reads SEHNR; CDR2 reads FQNEAQ (reference sequence).